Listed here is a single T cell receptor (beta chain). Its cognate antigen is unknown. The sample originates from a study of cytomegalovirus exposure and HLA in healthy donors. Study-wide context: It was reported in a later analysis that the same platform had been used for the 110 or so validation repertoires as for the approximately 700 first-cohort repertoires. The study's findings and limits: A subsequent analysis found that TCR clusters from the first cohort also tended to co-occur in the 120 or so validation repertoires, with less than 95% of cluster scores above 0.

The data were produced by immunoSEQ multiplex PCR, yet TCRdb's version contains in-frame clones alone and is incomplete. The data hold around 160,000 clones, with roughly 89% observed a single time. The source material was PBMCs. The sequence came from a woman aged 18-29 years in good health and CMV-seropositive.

In DNA, the CDR3 is TGTGCCAGCAGCTTAAGACAGGGGCCCTACGAGCAGTACTTC. This sequence encodes CASSLRQGPYEQYF. The chain links TRBV7-9 to TRBJ2-7; 8 bases are shared with TRBD1. V dropped 2 bases and J dropped 2; count of bases not matched to a gene: 2. The CDR3 is made up of 14 amino acids. Germline CDR1 SEHNR, CDR2 FQNEAQ (reference sequence).